This passage covers 23 T cell receptor beta chains from one sample sequenced in a study of identifying expanded T cells in peripheral blood. Method: immunoSEQ multiplex PCR; TCRdb's copy keeps in-frame clones and lacks some. This table has about 50,000 clones, about 80% appearing once. The sequenced sample was blood. The source of these receptors is a person between 18 and 69 years old in good health.

V and J are TRBV10-2 and TRBJ2-1; tentative D call: TRBD2 (6 bases). V gave up 4 bases and J gave up 0 bases, with 13 bases separating them. The CDR3 spans 16 residues. Germline V gene data show CDR1 as WSHSY and CDR2 as SAAADI. The CDR3 DNA sequence: TGCGCCAGCAGTGCCGCCGGGACTCCCTCCTACAATGAGCAGTTCTTC. It codes for CASSAAGTPSYNEQFF.

The chain links TRBV29-1 to TRBJ2-7, with D possibly matching TRBD2 (5 bases). CDR3 length: 12 amino acids. The germline CDR1 and CDR2 sequences are SQVTM and ANQGSEA. Trimming removed 6 bases at V and 0 bases at J, with 9 bases between. The DNA of the CDR3 is TGCAGCGTAACTAGTTCCTCCTACGAGCAGTACTTC. Residues: CSVTSSSYEQYF.

This sequence joins TRBV21-1 and TRBJ2-1; the DNA was not used to check the table's D call, TRBD2. TRBV21-1 is marked as a pseudogene. The CDR3 length is 17 residues. The CDR3 DNA is TGTGCCAGCAGCAAAGGGCCTAGCGGGAGGCCGAACAATGAGCAGTTCTTC. Its protein is CASSKGPSGRPNNEQFF.

The CDR3 DNA is TGCGCCAGCATTGGACAGGGACCCTACGAGCAGTACGTC. Its protein product is CASIGQGPYEQYV. The chain combines TRBV5-1 with TRBJ2-7; 8 positions match TRBD1. Germline V gene lookup returns CDR1 SGHRS and CDR2 YFSETQ. With V trimmed by 6 bases and J by 2 bases, 4 bases remained unmatched. The CDR3 length is 13 residues.

V is TRBV5-6 and J is TRBJ1-2; 7 positions match TRBD1. V dropped 2 bases and J dropped 1; count of bases not matched to a gene: 5. The V gene's germline CDR1 is SGHDT and CDR2 YYEEEE. This CDR3 region has 15 residues. CDR3 coding DNA: TGTGCCAGCAGCTTTGGACAGGACAATAACTATGGCTACACCTTC. Its translation is CASSFGQDNNYGYTF.

The genes are TRBV11-2 and TRBJ2-6; D gene unclear. The CDR3 has 16 residues. Trimming took off 4 bases at V and 0 bases at J, with 10 bases between the two ends. The V gene's germline CDR1 is SGHAT and CDR2 FQNNGV. As DNA, the CDR3 is TGTGCCAGCAGCTACCGGGTCCTCTCTGGGGCCAACGTCCTGACTTTC. Its translation is CASSYRVLSGANVLTF.

The rearrangement joins TRBV14 to TRBJ1-6; weak D call: TRBD1 (6 bases). The germline gives CDR1 SGHDN, CDR2 FVKESK. This CDR3 is 14 amino acids long. Trimming stripped 4 bases from V and 7 bases from J, with 11 bases between. The CDR3 DNA reads TGTGCCAGCAGCCCCCAGGGGTGGAATTCACCCCTCCACTTT. Its translation is CASSPQGWNSPLHF.

The chain links TRBV18 to TRBJ2-7; no firm D call. The germline V gene has CDR1 KGHSH and CDR2 LQKENI. Trimming removed 0 bases at V and 2 bases at J, with 5 bases between. This CDR3 contains 13 residues. The CDR3 loop reads CASSPPVAYEQYF. The CDR3, as DNA: TGTGCCAGCTCACCACCGGTCGCCTACGAGCAGTACTTC.

The chain couples TRBV14 to TRBJ1-2; D call uncertain. CDR1 and CDR2 from the germline V gene are SGHDN and FVKESK. The ends were cut back, 1 base at V and 1 base at J, with 7 bases in the middle. The CDR3 spans 14 residues. This CDR3 reads CASSQVGLNYGYTF. CDR3 DNA sequence: TGTGCCAGCAGCCAAGTTGGGCTTAACTATGGCTACACCTTC.

The chain uses TRBV5-4 and TRBJ2-2, with D unclear. There are 12 residues in the CDR3. CDR1 and CDR2 (germline): SGHNT, YYREEE (reference sequence). The V gene lost 4 bases and the J gene lost 8 bases, with 9 bases spanning the gap. CDR3: CASSTYGGELFF. In DNA, the CDR3 is TGTGCCAGCAGCACGTACGGAGGGGAGCTGTTTTTT.

V and J are TRBV18 and TRBJ1-4; D gene unclear. This CDR3 has 13 amino acids. Trimming stripped 6 bases from V and 0 bases from J, with 5 bases between. The germline V gene has CDR1 KGHSH and CDR2 LQKENI. The CDR3 bases are TGTGCCAGCTCTCCCGCAACTAATGAAAAACTGTTTTTT. Amino acids: CASSPATNEKLFF.

The V call is TRBV7-8, the J call TRBJ1-1; D is perhaps TRBD1 (6 bases). The CDR3 has 13 amino acids. Germline values: CDR1 SGHVS, CDR2 FQNEAQ. Trimming removed 5 bases from V and 3 bases from J, with 10 bases in between. The CDR3 loop is CASSQGGDTEAFF. CDR3 coding DNA: TGTGCCAGCAGCCAAGGGGGAGACACTGAAGCTTTCTTT.

The chain uses TRBV7-9 and TRBJ1-2; D gene uncertain. Trimming cost V 3 bases and J 2 bases, with 4 bases left between them. Germline V gene data show CDR1 as SEHNR and CDR2 as FQNEAQ (reference sequence). CDR3 length: 12 amino acids. CDR3: CASSFQNYGYTF. In DNA form, the CDR3 reads TGTGCCAGCAGCTTCCAGAACTATGGCTACACCTTC.

The rearrangement uses TRBV25-1 and TRBJ2-5; maybe TRBD1 (6 bases). Germline CDR1 MGHDK, CDR2 SYGVNS. V lost 6 bases, J lost 2 bases, and 16 bases lay in between. CDR3 size: 15 residues. Here the CDR3 DNA reads TGTGCCAGCAGGGGGGCCGGGTTGCGGCAAGAGACCCAGTACTTC. Its protein product is CASRGAGLRQETQYF.

The chain is built from TRBV5-1 and TRBJ1-1; no clear D. The CDR3 sequence is 15 residues long. The germline V and J ends were trimmed by 0 bases and 2 bases, with 11 bases remaining between them. Germline values: CDR1 SGHRS, CDR2 YFSETQ. Written as DNA, the CDR3 is TGCGCCAGCAGCTTGGTTTCCACCGGAAACACTGAAGCTTTCTTT. Amino acids: CASSLVSTGNTEAFF.

V is TRBV7-2 and J is TRBJ1-5; TRBD1 aligns across 8 bases. Per germline, CDR1 SGHTA and CDR2 FQGNSA. V dropped 5 bases and J dropped 6; count of bases not matched to a gene: 3. The CDR3 is 13 amino acids. CDR3 protein: CASSQDRAQPQHF. CDR3 nucleotide sequence: TGTGCCAGCAGCCAGGACAGGGCTCAGCCCCAGCATTTT.

The chain is built from TRBV6-5 and TRBJ1-2; 7 nucleotides line up with TRBD1. The J segment lost 8 bases and the V segment lost 7 bases, leaving 13 bases of the junction unmatched. Germline V lookup: CDR1 MNHEY, CDR2 SVGAGI. The CDR3 is 14 residues long. As DNA, the CDR3 is TGTGCCAGCACCTATACGAAGGGGGCGAGCGGCTACACCTTC. Protein: CASTYTKGASGYTF.

The rearrangement links TRBV7-2 to TRBJ1-5; D remains ambiguous. This CDR3 has 15 amino acids. V lost 0 bases, J lost 3 bases, and 9 bases lay in between. Germline CDR1 SGHTA, CDR2 FQGNSA. Written as DNA, the CDR3 is TGTGCCAGCAGCTTAGCGGAGGGTTTCAATCAGCCCCAGCATTTT. Protein sequence: CASSLAEGFNQPQHF.

This chain connects TRBV2 to TRBJ1-2; D may be TRBD1 (5 bases). The germline V gene has CDR1 SNHLY and CDR2 FYNNEI. Trimming left V 2 bases short and J 8 bases short, with 18 bases between. This CDR3 contains 15 residues. The CDR3 is CASSELARAGSGYTF. The CDR3 region has the DNA TGTGCCAGCAGTGAATTGGCCAGGGCGGGTTCGGGCTACACCTTC.

This clone was counted only a few times. The rearrangement uses TRBV6-5 and TRBJ1-5; tentative D call: TRBD1 (6 bases). V lost 6 bases and J 0 bases, leaving 9 bases between the germline ends. The CDR3 consists of 14 residues. In germline, CDR1 is MNHEY, CDR2 SVGAGI. The CDR3 here is CASRTGYSNQPQHF. CDR3 DNA sequence: TGTGCCAGCAGGACAGGCTATAGCAATCAGCCCCAGCATTTT.

This clone was seen a few times. The chain links TRBV6-4 to TRBJ2-2; no reliable D call. V lost 2 bases and J 3 bases, leaving 4 bases between the germline ends. CDR3 length equals 13 residues. Germline loops: CDR1 MRHNA, CDR2 SNTAGT. CDR3 amino acids: CASSDRDTGELFF. The CDR3, as DNA: TGTGCCAGCAGTGACAGGGACACCGGGGAGCTGTTTTTT.

The table lists this clone with a count of one. V usage is TRBV18 and J usage is TRBJ1-3; TRBD1 matches at 7 bases. The CDR3 sequence is 12 residues long. V dropped 5 bases and J dropped 7; count of bases not matched to a gene: 2. Germline assignment: CDR1 KGHSH and CDR2 LQKENI. CDR3 in amino acids: CASSEQGNTIYF. DNA for the CDR3: TGTGCCAGCTCAGAACAGGGGAACACCATATATTTT.

The chain is built from TRBV19 and TRBJ1-2, with a possible D match to TRBD1 (5 bases). In germline, CDR1 is LNHDA, CDR2 SQIVND (reference sequence). The V end was cut by 7 bases, the J end by 7 bases, with 19 bases between. CDR3 length: 14 amino acids. The CDR3 region is CASTSLGQPGGYTF. DNA for the CDR3: TGTGCCAGTACCTCCCTGGGGCAGCCGGGTGGCTACACCTTC.